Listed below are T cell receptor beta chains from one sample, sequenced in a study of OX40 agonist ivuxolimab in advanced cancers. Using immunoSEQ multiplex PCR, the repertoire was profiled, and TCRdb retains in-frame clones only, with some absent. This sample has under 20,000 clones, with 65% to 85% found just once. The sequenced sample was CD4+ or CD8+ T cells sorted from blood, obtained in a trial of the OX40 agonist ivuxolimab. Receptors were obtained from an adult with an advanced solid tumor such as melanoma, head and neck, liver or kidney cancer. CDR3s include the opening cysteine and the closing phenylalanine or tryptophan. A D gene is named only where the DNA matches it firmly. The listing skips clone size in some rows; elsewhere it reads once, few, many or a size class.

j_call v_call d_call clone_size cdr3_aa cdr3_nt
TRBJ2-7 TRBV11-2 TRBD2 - CASTPTSDYEQYF TGTGCCAGCACCCCGACTAGCGACTACGAGCAGTACTTC
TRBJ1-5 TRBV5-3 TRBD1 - CASSQDRGRTQPQHF TGTGCCAGCAGCCAAGACAGGGGGCGCACCCAGCCCCAGCATTTT
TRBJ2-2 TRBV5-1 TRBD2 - CASSLRLAGGPGTGELFF TGCGCCAGCAGCTTACGACTAGCGGGAGGGCCGGGCACCGGGGAGCTGTTTTTT
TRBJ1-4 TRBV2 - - CASKHPGTTTTNEKLFF TGTGCCAGCAAGCACCCGGGGACAACCACAACTAATGAAAAACTGTTTTTT
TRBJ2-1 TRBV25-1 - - CASSDPPFF TGTGCCAGCAGTGACCCACCGTTCTTC
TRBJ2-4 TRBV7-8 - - CASTGTNIQYF TGTGCCAGCACCGGGACAAACATTCAGTACTTC
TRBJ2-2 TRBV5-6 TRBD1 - CASSVTGVGTGELFF TGTGCCAGCAGCGTAACAGGGGTGGGCACCGGGGAGCTGTTTTTT
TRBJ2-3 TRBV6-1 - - CASSPSSPNTQYF TGTGCCAGCAGTCCGTCCTCCCCCAATACGCAGTATTTT
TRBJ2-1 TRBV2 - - CASSEGTVDPFF TGTGCCAGCAGTGAAGGGACGGTCGATCCGTTCTTC
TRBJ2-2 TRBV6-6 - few CASSYAGTSNTGELFF TGTGCCAGCAGTTACGCCGGGACTTCGAACACCGGGGAGCTGTTTTTT
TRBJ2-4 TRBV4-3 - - CASSQDEGPRNIQYF TGCGCCAGCAGCCAAGATGAGGGGCCCAGGAACATTCAGTACTTC
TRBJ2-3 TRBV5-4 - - CASSLAVHDTQYF TGTGCCAGCAGCTTGGCCGTGCACGATACGCAGTATTTT
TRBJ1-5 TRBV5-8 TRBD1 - CASSLGQGFRQPQHF TGTGCCAGCAGCTTGGGACAGGGGTTCAGGCAGCCCCAGCATTTT
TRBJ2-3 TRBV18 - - CASSPSWDMGGTDTQYF TGTGCCAGCTCACCGTCCTGGGACATGGGGGGCACAGATACGCAGTATTTT
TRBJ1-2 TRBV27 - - CASSPRDLFNYGYTF TGTGCCAGCAGTCCCCGGGACCTCTTTAACTATGGCTACACCTTC
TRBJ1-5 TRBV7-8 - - CASSLVGLYGNQPQHF TGTGCCAGCAGCTTAGTGGGCCTCTACGGCAATCAGCCCCAGCATTTT
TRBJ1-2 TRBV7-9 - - CASSLSTAPYGYTF TGTGCCAGCAGCCTTAGCACCGCCCCATATGGCTACACCTTC
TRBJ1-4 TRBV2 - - CASSPRGELATNEKLFF TGTGCCAGCAGTCCACGGGGAGAACTTGCAACTAATGAAAAACTGTTTTTT
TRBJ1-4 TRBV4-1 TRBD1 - CASSQETGTNEKLFF TGCGCCAGCAGCCAAGAGACAGGGACTAATGAAAAACTGTTTTTT
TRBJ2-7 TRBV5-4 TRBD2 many CASSLAGALSSYEQYF TGTGCCAGCAGCTTAGCGGGGGCCCTGAGCTCCTACGAGCAGTACTTC
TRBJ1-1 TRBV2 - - CATRTGTEAFF TGTGCCACCCGTACTGGTACTGAAGCTTTCTTT
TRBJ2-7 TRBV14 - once CASSQDPRTTQYF TGTGCCAGCAGCCAAGACCCGCGGACTACGCAGTACTTC
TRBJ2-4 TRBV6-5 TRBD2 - CASSTRGVAKNIQYF TGTGCCAGCAGCACCCGGGGGGTAGCCAAAAACATTCAGTACTTC
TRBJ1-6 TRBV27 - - CASSWGRSSYNSPLHF TGTGCCAGCAGTTGGGGCAGGAGCTCCTATAATTCACCCCTCCACTTT
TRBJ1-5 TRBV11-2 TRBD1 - CASSHNRGGDQPQHF TGTGCCAGCAGCCATAACAGGGGAGGGGATCAGCCCCAGCATTTT
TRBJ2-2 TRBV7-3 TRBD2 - CASSPWAGDGTGELFF TGTGCCAGCAGCCCATGGGCGGGAGACGGCACCGGGGAGCTGTTTTTT
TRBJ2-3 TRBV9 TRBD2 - CASSDGTSGGDTQYF TGTGCCAGCAGCGACGGGACTAGCGGTGGTGATACGCAGTATTTT
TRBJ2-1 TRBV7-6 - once CASSLIAGSSYNEQFF TGTGCCAGCAGCTTAATAGCCGGTAGCTCCTACAATGAGCAGTTCTTC
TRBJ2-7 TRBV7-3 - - CASSLLGGDEQYF TGTGCCAGCAGCTTGTTGGGTGGCGACGAGCAGTACTTC
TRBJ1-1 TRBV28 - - CASSKFYTEAFF TGTGCCAGCAGCAAGTTTTACACTGAAGCTTTCTTT
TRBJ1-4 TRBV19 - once CASKKGTGNEKLFF TGTGCCAGTAAAAAAGGGACGGGAAATGAAAAACTGTTTTTT
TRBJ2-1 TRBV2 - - CASMTEFF TGTGCCAGCATGACCGAGTTCTTC
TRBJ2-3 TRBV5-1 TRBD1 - CASSFTGTGSDTQYF TGCGCCAGCAGCTTTACTGGGACAGGGTCCGATACGCAGTATTTT
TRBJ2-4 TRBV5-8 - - CASSLTGNIQYF TGTGCCAGCAGCCTAACAGGAAACATTCAGTACTTC
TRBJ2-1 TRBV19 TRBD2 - CASSIGGGSNEQFF TGTGCCAGTAGTATAGGCGGGGGGTCCAATGAGCAGTTCTTC
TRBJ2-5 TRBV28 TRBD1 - CASSSDRGAGEETQYF TGTGCCAGCAGTTCAGACAGGGGGGCAGGGGAAGAGACCCAGTACTTC
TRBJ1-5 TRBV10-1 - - CASSEGCNQPQHF TGCGCCAGCAGTGAGGGGTGCAATCAGCCCCAGCATTTT
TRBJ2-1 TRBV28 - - CASRFPNRTERRGSNDYNEQFF TGTGCCAGCAGGTTTCCAAACCGGACAGAGCGAAGGGGATCGAACGACTACAATGAGCAGTTCTTC
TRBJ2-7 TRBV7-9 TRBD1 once CASSSSGTGGYYEQYF TGTGCCAGCAGCTCCTCCGGGACAGGGGGCTACTACGAGCAGTACTTC
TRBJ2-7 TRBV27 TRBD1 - CASSSSPPTGDEQYF TGTGCCAGCAGTTCTTCCCCACCTACAGGGGACGAGCAGTACTTC